The 23 T cell receptor beta chains below were found in one sample sequenced in a study of blood T cell repertoires in COVID-19. The repertoire was sequenced with immunoSEQ multiplex PCR; TCRdb's copy has only in-frame clones and lacks some. This table holds over 250,000 clones, 75% to 90% found once. The sequencing input was peripheral blood. These TCRs come from a woman in her forties or fifties with COVID-19, enrolled during active disease.

This clone was detected once. V and J are TRBV10-3 and TRBJ2-3, with D tentatively TRBD2 (6 bases). CDR3 size: 14 residues. The ends were cut back, 3 bases at V and 9 bases at J, with 16 bases in the middle. CDR1 and CDR2 (germline): ENHRY, SYGVKD. DNA of the CDR3: TGTGCCATCAGTGATTGGGACTCCAGCGGGACGCAGTATTTT. This encodes CAISDWDSSGTQYF.

Details on this clone: This sample also contains other DNA sequences that code for the same CDR3. The CDR3 bases are TGTGCCAGCTCACCGGGACTAGATTCCTACGAGCAGTACTTC. This sequence encodes CASSPGLDSYEQYF. The V call is TRBV18, the J call TRBJ2-7; 8 bases match TRBD2. Germline V gene sequence: CDR1 KGHSH, CDR2 LQKENI. The CDR3 contains 14 residues. Unmatched junction bases numbered 2, after V lost 3 bases and J lost 1 base. The full variable domain, completed using reference TRBV18 and TRBJ2-7, is NAGVMQNPRHLVRRRGQEARLRCSPMKGHSHVYWYRQLPEEGLKFMVYLQKENIIDESGMPKERFSAEFPKEGPSILRIQQVVRGDSAAYFCASSPGLDSYEQYFGPGTRLTVT.

The chain is built from TRBV2 and TRBJ2-4, with D tentatively TRBD1 (6 bases). The CDR3 covers 15 residues. V was cut by 6 bases and J by 0 bases, with 12 bases left in between. Germline CDR1 SNHLY, CDR2 FYNNEI. The CDR3 region has the DNA TGTGCCAGCAGCGACGAACAGGGAGCCAAAAACATTCAGTACTTC. Encoded protein: CASSDEQGAKNIQYF.

This clone has just one count. The chain recombines TRBV24-1 with TRBJ2-1; 8 bases match TRBD2. V lost 4 bases, J lost 7 bases, and 8 bases stayed unmatched. This CDR3 region has 15 residues. Germline values: CDR1 KGHDR, CDR2 SFDVKD. CDR3 sequence reads: CATSDPSGPGNEQFF. The CDR3 DNA sequence: TGTGCCACCAGTGACCCTAGCGGGCCAGGTAATGAGCAGTTCTTC.

J is TRBJ2-7 and V is TRBV11-2; a possible D gene is TRBD2 (5 bases). Germline CDR1 is SGHAT and CDR2 is FQNNGV. V dropped 0 bases and J dropped 2 bases, with 11 bases sitting between them. CDR3 length: 15 amino acids. The chain's CDR3 is CASSLEARATYEQYF. Here the CDR3 DNA reads TGTGCCAGCAGCTTAGAGGCGCGGGCCACCTACGAGCAGTACTTC.

The chain joins TRBV27 to TRBJ1-5, with D hard to call. CDR1 and CDR2 (germline): MNHEY, SMNVEV (reference sequence). CDR3 size: 15 residues. Trimming removed 0 bases at V and 5 bases at J, with 11 bases between. This CDR3 reads CASSLSAGRDQPQHF. The CDR3 nucleotides read TGTGCCAGCAGTTTATCGGCAGGCAGAGATCAGCCCCAGCATTTT.

The J gene is TRBJ1-1, the V gene TRBV29-1, with D unclear. This CDR3 has 12 residues. V was shortened by 8 bases and J by 7 bases, with 17 bases between the two germline ends. Germline V gene data show CDR1 as SQVTM and CDR2 as ANQGSEA. The CDR3 protein is CSLSEVVGEAFF. The CDR3 nucleotides read TGCAGCCTCTCGGAGGTAGTTGGTGAAGCTTTCTTT.

V and J are TRBV18 and TRBJ2-7, with 10 bases that match TRBD1. The germline gives CDR1 KGHSH, CDR2 LQKENI. The CDR3 runs 15 residues. Trimming cost V 3 bases and J 4 bases; bases outside gene matches: 6. This chain's CDR3 is CASSPRQGAPYEQYF. DNA of the CDR3: TGTGCCAGCTCACCCCGACAGGGGGCCCCGTACGAGCAGTACTTC.

The V and J genes are TRBV5-1 and TRBJ1-2; 8 bases agree with TRBD1. The germline CDR1 and CDR2 sequences are SGHRS and YFSETQ. Losses at the gene ends were 3 bases for V and 2 bases for J; bases not matched to a gene: 3. CDR3 length: 14 residues. CDR3 residues: CASSWTGTNYGYTF. CDR3 coding DNA: TGCGCCAGCAGCTGGACAGGGACAAACTATGGCTACACCTTC.

The chain employs TRBV6-5 and TRBJ1-2, with 9 nucleotides matching TRBD1. CDR3 length: 12 residues. J gave up 9 bases and V 6 bases, and 5 bases lay outside the gene matches. Germline V lookup: CDR1 MNHEY, CDR2 SVGAGI. DNA for the CDR3: TGTGCCAGCAGCGGGACAGGGAAGCGCTACACCTTC. Translation: CASSGTGKRYTF.

The chain joins TRBV15 to TRBJ1-2; D unclear. V lost 3 bases and J lost 7, with 9 bases in between. The germline V gene encodes CDR1 LNHNV and CDR2 YYDKDF (reference sequence). The CDR3 is made up of 12 amino acids. DNA for the CDR3: TGTGCCACCAGCAGTCGGGGTATTGGCTACACCTTC. It translates to CATSSRGIGYTF.

CDR3 sequence: CATSDSRPSGRRTGELFF. CDR3 in DNA: TGTGCCACCAGTGATTCACGGCCCAGCGGGAGACGCACCGGGGAGCTGTTTTTT. V and J are TRBV24-1 and TRBJ2-2, with TRBD2 matching 8 bases. The CDR3 totals 18 residues. J lost 4 bases, V lost 2 bases, and 11 bases had no gene match. From germline, CDR1 is KGHDR and CDR2 SFDVKD.

The rearrangement joins TRBV5-1 to TRBJ2-3, with a tentative D call TRBD2 (5 bases). Germline values: CDR1 SGHRS, CDR2 YFSETQ. This CDR3 is built from 14 residues. Trimming cost V 5 bases and J 0 bases, with 10 bases left between them. The CDR3 nucleotides read TGCGCCAGCAGGGACTTCATAAGCACAGATACGCAGTATTTT. Encoded protein: CASRDFISTDTQYF.

This sequence joins TRBV24-1 and TRBJ2-1; TRBD2 matches at 9 bases. The V segment lost 3 bases and the J segment 10 bases; nucleotides outside the gene matches: 12. This CDR3 has 16 amino acids. From germline, CDR1 is KGHDR and CDR2 SFDVKD. The CDR3 DNA reads TGTGCCACCAGTGATCCCGTAGCGGGAGCTTTAGGAGAGCAGTTCTTC. Protein product: CATSDPVAGALGEQFF.

V and J are TRBV3-1 (or the pseudogene TRBV3-2) and TRBJ1-2, with 10 positions matching TRBD1. This CDR3 is 14 amino acids long. Germline CDR1 is LGHDT and CDR2 is YNNKEL (reference sequence). The V gene end was trimmed by 7 bases and the J gene end by 3 bases; junction bases not matched to a gene: 5. In DNA form, the CDR3 reads TGTGCCAGCACGATCGGACAGGGGGACTATGGCTACACCTTC. Its translation: CASTIGQGDYGYTF.

This rearrangement joins TRBV6-2 or TRBV6-3 to TRBJ2-3; weak D call: TRBD2 (5 bases). Trimming removed 0 bases from V and 4 bases from J, with 14 bases in between. This CDR3 is 16 amino acids long. CDR1 and CDR2 from the germline V gene are MNHEY and SVGEGT. CDR3 amino acids: CASSYSARDAPDTQYF. The CDR3 nucleotides are TGTGCCAGCAGTTACTCGGCGAGGGATGCACCAGATACGCAGTATTTT.

This clone is a singleton in its sample. This sequence joins TRBV19 and TRBJ1-1; 9 nucleotides line up with TRBD1. V shed 4 bases, J shed 8 bases, and the junction held 2 bases outside the gene matches. Germline CDR1 LNHDA, CDR2 SQIVND (reference sequence). The CDR3 length is 12 residues. The CDR3 DNA is TGTGCCAGTAGTAAGGACAGGGGCGAAGCTTTCTTT. It is translated as CASSKDRGEAFF.

The V call is TRBV18, the J call TRBJ2-1, with TRBD2 as a possible D gene (6 bases). Looked up from germline, CDR1 is KGHSH and CDR2 is LQKENI. The CDR3 is made up of 16 amino acids. The germline V and J ends were trimmed by 0 bases and 2 bases, with 11 bases remaining between them. The DNA for the CDR3 is TGTGCCAGCTCACCACCCCAGGGAGGCACCTACAATGAGCAGTTCTTC. Translated, it gives CASSPPQGGTYNEQFF.

The chain joins TRBV27 to TRBJ1-2, with D possibly TRBD1 on 6 matching bases. Germline V gives CDR1 MNHEY, CDR2 SMNVEV (reference sequence). The CDR3 consists of 14 residues. Trimming left V 2 bases short and J 3 bases short, with 10 bases between. The CDR3 is CASSLVQGHYGYTF. CDR3 nucleotide sequence: TGTGCCAGCAGTTTAGTCCAGGGGCACTATGGCTACACCTTC.

The J gene is TRBJ2-7, the V gene TRBV5-1; D uncertain. V was cut by 3 bases and J by 6 bases, with 13 bases left in between. Per the germline V gene, CDR1 is SGHRS and CDR2 is YFSETQ. This CDR3 contains 13 residues. The CDR3 loop is CASSSFDMGEQYF. The CDR3 DNA follows: TGCGCCAGCAGCTCCTTTGACATGGGCGAGCAGTACTTC.

J is TRBJ1-5 and V is TRBV18; 7 bases map to TRBD1. CDR1 and CDR2 (germline): KGHSH, LQKENI. There are 14 residues in the CDR3. Losses at the gene ends were 6 bases for V and 6 bases for J; bases not matched to a gene: 8. The CDR3 is CASSRDRDAQPQHF. CDR3 DNA: TGTGCCAGCTCTCGCGACAGGGACGCTCAGCCCCAGCATTTT.

The sample holds a few counts of this clone. This sequence joins TRBV15 and TRBJ2-2; D is perhaps TRBD2 (6 bases). Germline values: CDR1 LNHNV, CDR2 YYDKDF (reference sequence). V was trimmed by 3 bases and J by 5 bases, leaving 10 bases between them. This CDR3 has 14 amino acids. The CDR3 nucleotides read TGTGCCACCAGCAGTCCCGGGACTACCGGGGAGCTGTTTTTT. Encoded protein: CATSSPGTTGELFF.

This rearrangement joins TRBV29-1 to TRBJ2-1; the D gene is possibly TRBD2 (5 bases). Trimming shortened V by 5 bases and J by 8 bases, and 16 bases separated the two germline ends. The CDR3 totals 13 residues. Looked up from germline, CDR1 is SQVTM and CDR2 is ANQGSEA. CDR3 loop: CSVFVGSADEQFF. The CDR3 DNA follows: TGCAGCGTTTTTGTGGGTAGCGCGGATGAGCAGTTCTTC.